This T cell receptor (beta chain) was documented in a study of cytomegalovirus exposure and HLA in healthy donors. CDR1 MNHEY and CDR2 SMNVEV come from the germline V gene (reference sequence). J lost 6 bases, V lost 8 bases, and 14 bases had no gene match. The CDR3 is 15 residues long. TCRdb's table, derived via immunoSEQ multiplex PCR, lists solely in-frame clones and lacks some. The data hold under 80,000 clones, with approximately 94% observed a single time. The source is a young woman in good health and CMV-seropositive. The chain recombines TRBV27 with TRBJ2-7; TRBD1 agrees at 9 bases. Material for sequencing was PBMCs. The CDR3 DNA reads as TGTGCCAGCCAAGAAAACGCCGGGACAGGGTTCGAGCAGTACTTC. Translation gives CASQENAGTGFEQYF.